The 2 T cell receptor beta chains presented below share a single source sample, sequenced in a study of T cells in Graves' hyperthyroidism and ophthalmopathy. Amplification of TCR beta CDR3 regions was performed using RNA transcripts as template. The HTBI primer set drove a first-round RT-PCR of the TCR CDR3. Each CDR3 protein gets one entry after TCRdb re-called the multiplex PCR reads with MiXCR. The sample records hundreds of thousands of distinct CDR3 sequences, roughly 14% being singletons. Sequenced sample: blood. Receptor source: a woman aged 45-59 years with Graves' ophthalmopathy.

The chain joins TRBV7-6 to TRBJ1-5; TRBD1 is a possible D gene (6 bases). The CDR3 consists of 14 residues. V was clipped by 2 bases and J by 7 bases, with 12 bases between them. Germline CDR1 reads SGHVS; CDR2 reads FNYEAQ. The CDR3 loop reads CASSLWGPQQPQHF. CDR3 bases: TGTGCCAGCAGCTTATGGGGGCCTCAGCAGCCCCAGCATTTT.

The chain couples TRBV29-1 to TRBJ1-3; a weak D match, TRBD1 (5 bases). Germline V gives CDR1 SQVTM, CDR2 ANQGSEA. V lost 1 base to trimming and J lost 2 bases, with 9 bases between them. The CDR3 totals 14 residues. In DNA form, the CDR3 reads TGCAGCGTTGAAGTCGGGGGGGCTGGAAACACCATATATTTT. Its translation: CSVEVGGAGNTIYF.